The 10 T cell receptor beta chains below all came from one sample that was sequenced in a study of somatic mutations in cytotoxic T cells in rheumatoid arthritis. The protocol was immunoSEQ multiplex PCR, while the TCRdb copy is restricted to in-frame clones and leaves out a portion. Counted here are 17,000 or so clones, 85% occurring once; the ten biggest clones make up about 7%. The sequenced sample consisted of CD8+ T cells sorted from blood. Every receptor here comes from a woman between 40 and 55 years old with rheumatoid arthritis.

This chain connects TRBV4-1 to TRBJ2-5; 11 positions agree with TRBD2. The end of the DNA aligns better with TRBJ2-7, so the J call may be wrong. The CDR3 contains 16 residues. Germline V gene sequence: CDR1 MGHRA, CDR2 YSYEKL. In DNA form, the CDR3 reads TGCGCCAGCAGCCAAACCCCTAGCGGGGGGTACTACGAGCAGTACTTC. This sequence encodes CASSQTPSGGYYEQYF.

The chain uses TRBV7-3 and TRBJ2-3, with D possibly being TRBD2 (6 bases). The CDR3 length is 15 residues. The V gene's germline CDR1 is SGHTA and CDR2 FQGTGA. Trimming shortened V by 5 bases and J by 5 bases, and 17 bases separated the two germline ends. CDR3 DNA: TGTGCCAGCAGCCCGACAGCTAGCGCGGGAGATACGCAGTATTTT. As protein: CASSPTASAGDTQYF.

This chain uses TRBV1 with TRBJ2-7; TRBD1, as called in the table, went unchecked against the DNA. TRBV1 is tagged as a pseudogene. CDR3 length: 14 amino acids. The CDR3 here is CTSRRGRTPYEQYF. CDR3 nucleotide sequence: TGCACCAGCAGGAGGGGGCGGACGCCCTACGAGCAGTACTTC.

The chain combines TRBV13 with TRBJ2-2; 11 bases fit TRBD1. V dropped 5 bases and J dropped 7; count of bases not matched to a gene: 6. This CDR3 is built from 15 residues. The germline CDR1 and CDR2 sequences are PRHDT and FYEKMQ (reference sequence). Here the CDR3 reads CASSSGQGANGELFF. The CDR3 DNA reads TGTGCCAGCAGCAGTGGACAGGGGGCCAACGGGGAGCTGTTTTTT. Supplemented by reference TRBV13 and TRBJ2-2, the full variable domain reads AAGVIQSPRHLIKEKRETATLKCYPIPRHDTVYWYQQGPGQDPQFLISFYEKMQSDKGSIPDRFSAQQFSDYHSELNMSSLELGDSALYFCASSSGQGANGELFFGEGSRLTVL.

This chain links TRBV2 with TRBJ2-1, with TRBD1 identical over 8 bases. With 6 bases clipped from V and 7 bases from J, the junction kept 8 bases outside the gene matches. CDR1 is SNHLY, CDR2 FYNNEI, per germline. This CDR3 spans 14 amino acids. The CDR3, as DNA: TGTGCCAGCAGCCCGGGACAGGATCTGAATGAGCAGTTCTTC. Translated: CASSPGQDLNEQFF. The variable domain in full, completed from reference TRBV2 and TRBJ2-1, reads EPEVTQTPSHQVTQMGQEVILRCVPISNHLYFYWYRQILGQKVEFLVSFYNNEISEKSEIFDDQFSVERPDGSNFTLKIRSTKLEDSAMYFCASSPGQDLNEQFFGPGTRLTVL.

The J gene is TRBJ2-3, the V gene TRBV9; no reliable D call. This CDR3 region has 15 residues. V was cut by 3 bases and J by 0 bases, with 11 bases left in between. From germline, CDR1 is SGDLS and CDR2 YYNGEE. Here the CDR3 DNA reads TGTGCCAGCAGCGCTGTTTTTCCTAGCACAGATACGCAGTATTTT. Its protein product is CASSAVFPSTDTQYF. Combining the CDR3 with reference TRBV9 and TRBJ2-3 gives the whole variable domain DSGVTQTPKHLITATGQRVTLRCSPRSGDLSVYWYQQSLDQGLQFLIQYYNGEERAKGNILERFSAQQFPDLHSELNLSSLELGDSALYFCASSAVFPSTDTQYFGPGTRLTVL.

This chain connects TRBV7-3 to TRBJ1-1, with D hard to call. The V and J ends lost 1 base and 4 bases respectively, with 10 bases between them. Germline CDR1 and CDR2: SGHTA and FQGTGA. This CDR3 is built from 14 residues. The CDR3 spells CASSLNSLSTEAFF. CDR3 DNA: TGTGCCAGCAGCTTAAATTCTCTGAGCACTGAAGCTTTCTTT.

This sequence joins TRBV5-4 and TRBJ2-7; possible D gene TRBD1, 5 bases. Germline CDR1 is SGHNT and CDR2 is YYREEE (reference sequence). This CDR3 comprises 13 residues. Trimming shortened V by 4 bases and J by 7 bases, and 15 bases separated the two germline ends. The CDR3 spells CASSPLGLREQYF. The CDR3 coding sequence is TGTGCCAGCAGCCCACTGGGGCTCAGGGAGCAGTACTTC.

The chain recombines TRBV29-1 with TRBJ2-3, with D perhaps TRBD2 (5 bases). Germline lookup yields CDR1 SQVTM and CDR2 ANQGSEA. The V end lost 4 bases, the J end lost 0 bases, and 11 bases lay between the germline ends. The CDR3 consists of 14 residues. In DNA, the CDR3 is TGCAGCGTTGGGGAGACCGCTAGCACAGATACGCAGTATTTT. Translating it yields CSVGETASTDTQYF.

The genes are TRBV5-6 and TRBJ2-2; 7 nucleotides align to TRBD1. The CDR3 sequence is 16 residues long. V gave up 7 bases and J gave up 7 bases; unmatched junction bases: 16. CDR1 is SGHDT, CDR2 YYEEEE, per germline. The CDR3 sequence is CASVSYVTGVGGELFF. As DNA, the CDR3 is TGTGCCAGCGTATCCTACGTAACAGGGGTAGGCGGGGAGCTGTTTTTT.